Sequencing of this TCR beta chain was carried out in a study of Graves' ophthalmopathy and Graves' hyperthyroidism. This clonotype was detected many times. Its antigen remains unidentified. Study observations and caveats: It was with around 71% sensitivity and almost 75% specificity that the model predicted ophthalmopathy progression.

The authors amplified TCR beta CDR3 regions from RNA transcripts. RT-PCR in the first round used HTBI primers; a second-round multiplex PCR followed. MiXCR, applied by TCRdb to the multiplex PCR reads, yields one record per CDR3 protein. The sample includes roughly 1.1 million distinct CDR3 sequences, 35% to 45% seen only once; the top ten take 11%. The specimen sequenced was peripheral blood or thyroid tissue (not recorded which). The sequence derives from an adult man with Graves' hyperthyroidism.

CDR3 sequence reads: CASSYPRSLNTEAFF. The CDR3 bases are TGTGCCAGCAGTTATCCCAGGAGCCTAAACACTGAAGCTTTCTTT. The chain is built from TRBV6-2 or TRBV6-3 and TRBJ1-1; D uncertain. V was pared by 3 bases and J by 2 bases, with 13 bases between. CDR3 length equals 15 residues. The germline CDR1 and CDR2 sequences are MNHEY and SVGEGT.